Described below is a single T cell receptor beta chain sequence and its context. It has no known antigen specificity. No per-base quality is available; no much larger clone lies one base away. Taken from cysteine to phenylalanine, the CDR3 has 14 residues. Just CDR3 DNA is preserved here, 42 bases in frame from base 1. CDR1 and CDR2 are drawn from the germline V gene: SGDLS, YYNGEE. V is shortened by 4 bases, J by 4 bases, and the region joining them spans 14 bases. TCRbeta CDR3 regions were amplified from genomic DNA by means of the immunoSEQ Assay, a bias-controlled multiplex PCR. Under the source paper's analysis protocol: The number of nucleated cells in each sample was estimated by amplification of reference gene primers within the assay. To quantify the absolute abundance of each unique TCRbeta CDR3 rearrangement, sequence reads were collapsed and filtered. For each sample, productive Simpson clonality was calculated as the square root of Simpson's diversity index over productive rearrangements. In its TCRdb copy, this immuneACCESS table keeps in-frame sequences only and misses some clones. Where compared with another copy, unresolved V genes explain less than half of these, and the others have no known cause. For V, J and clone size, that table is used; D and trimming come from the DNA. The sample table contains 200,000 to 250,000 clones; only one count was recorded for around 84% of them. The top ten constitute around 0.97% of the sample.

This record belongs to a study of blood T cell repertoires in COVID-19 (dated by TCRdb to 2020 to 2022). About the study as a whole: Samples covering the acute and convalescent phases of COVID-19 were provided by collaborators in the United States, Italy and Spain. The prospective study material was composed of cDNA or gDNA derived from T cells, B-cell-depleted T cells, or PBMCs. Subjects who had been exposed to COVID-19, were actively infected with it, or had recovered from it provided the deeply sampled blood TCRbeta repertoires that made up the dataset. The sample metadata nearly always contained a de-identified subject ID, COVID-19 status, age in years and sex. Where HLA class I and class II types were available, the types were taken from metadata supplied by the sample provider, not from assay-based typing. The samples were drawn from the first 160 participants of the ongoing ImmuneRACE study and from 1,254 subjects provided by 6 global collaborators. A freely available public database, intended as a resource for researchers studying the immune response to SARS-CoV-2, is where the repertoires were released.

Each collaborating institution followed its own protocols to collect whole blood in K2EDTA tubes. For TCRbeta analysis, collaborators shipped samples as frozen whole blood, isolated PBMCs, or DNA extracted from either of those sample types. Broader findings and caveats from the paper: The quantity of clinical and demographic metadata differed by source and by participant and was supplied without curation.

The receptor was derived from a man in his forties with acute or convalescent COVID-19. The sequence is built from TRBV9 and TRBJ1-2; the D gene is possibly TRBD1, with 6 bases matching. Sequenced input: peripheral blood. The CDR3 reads CASSSHGTFYGYTF. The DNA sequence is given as TGTGCCAGCAGCTCCCATGGGACATTCTATGGCTACACCTTC.